Shown below are 28 T cell receptor beta chains from a single sample sequenced in a study of T cells in Graves' hyperthyroidism and ophthalmopathy. TCR beta CDR3 sequences were amplified from RNA transcripts. Primed by the HTBI set, a first-round RT-PCR was run on the TCR CDR3. MiXCR was run by TCRdb on the multiplex PCR reads, yielding one entry per CDR3 protein. The repertoire holds under 550,000 distinct CDR3 sequences, with around 13% as singletons. The sequenced sample consisted of blood. The receptors stem from a woman aged 18-30 years with Graves' hyperthyroidism.

This clonotype was counted ten times or more. This sequence joins TRBV5-1 and TRBJ2-1; D possibly uses TRBD1 or TRBD2 (5 bases each). V was trimmed by 0 bases and J by 6 bases, leaving 10 bases between them. The CDR3 loop spans 14 amino acids. The germline V gene has CDR1 SGHRS and CDR2 YFSETQ. This chain's CDR3 is CASSLGGFFNEQFF. CDR3 in DNA: TGCGCCAGCAGCTTGGGGGGGTTTTTCAATGAGCAGTTCTTC.

There are many counts of this clonotype. The DNA for the CDR3 is TGCAGTGCTAGCCGACCTAATTACGAGCAGTACTTC. This translates into CSASRPNYEQYF. The chain is built from TRBV20-1 and TRBJ2-7; no clear D. Germline CDR1 reads DFQATT; CDR2 reads SNEGSKA (reference sequence). V was clipped by 3 bases and J by 4 bases, with 10 bases between them. The CDR3 spans 12 residues.

CDR3 sequence reads: CASSYLGQGLSGANVLTF. The CDR3 DNA reads TGTGCCAGCAGTTACTTGGGGCAGGGACTCTCTGGGGCCAACGTCCTGACTTTC. The rearrangement links TRBV6-5 to TRBJ2-6, with D perhaps matching TRBD2 (6 bases). The CDR3 sequence is 18 residues long. Trimming removed 1 base from V and 0 bases from J, with 13 bases in between. Per germline, CDR1 MNHEY and CDR2 SVGAGI.

The chain recombines TRBV7-9 with TRBJ1-6; D is possibly TRBD1 (6 bases). Deletions cut 0 bases from V and 13 bases from J, with 16 bases between. Germline CDR1 SEHNR, CDR2 FQNEAQ (reference sequence). The CDR3 totals 15 residues. The DNA for the CDR3 is TGTGCCAGCAGCTTAGCCGCAGACGGGACATCTCCCCTCCACTTT. This codes for CASSLAADGTSPLHF.

This clonotype occurred many times. The rearrangement joins TRBV30 to TRBJ2-7, with D tentatively TRBD2 (6 bases). From germline, CDR1 is GTSNPN and CDR2 SVGIG (reference sequence). The V and J ends lost 2 bases and 5 bases respectively, with 28 bases between them. This CDR3 has 18 residues. This CDR3 is CAWSTRLWGKAGSDEQYF. For the CDR3, the DNA is TGTGCCTGGAGTACCCGACTTTGGGGGAAAGCGGGTTCCGACGAGCAGTACTTC.

Comment on this clonotype: A read error may produce the germline difference seen at one junction end. This chain connects TRBV20-1 to TRBJ1-3; a possible D gene is TRBD1 (5 bases). Germline lookup yields CDR1 DFQATT and CDR2 SNEGSKA (reference sequence). This CDR3 spans 13 amino acids. DNA of the CDR3: TGCAGTGCAGCCCGGGACTCTGGAAACACCATATGTTTT. It is translated as CSAARDSGNTICF.

The sample holds many counts of this clonotype. V usage is TRBV11-2 and J usage is TRBJ1-1; D may be TRBD1 (5 bases). Looked up from germline, CDR1 is SGHAT and CDR2 is FQNNGV. The germline V and J ends were trimmed by 4 bases and 2 bases, with 14 bases remaining between them. The CDR3 has 15 amino acids. The CDR3 spells CASSSAGRVNTEAFF. The CDR3 nucleotides read TGTGCCAGCAGCTCAGCTGGCAGGGTTAACACTGAAGCTTTCTTT.

The V and J genes are TRBV20-1 and TRBJ2-3, with D tentatively TRBD1 or TRBD2 (6 bases each). Trimming shortened V by 4 bases and J by 0 bases, and 17 bases separated the two germline ends. CDR3 length equals 16 residues. The germline CDR1 and CDR2 sequences are DFQATT and SNEGSKA (reference sequence). Written as DNA, the CDR3 is TGCAGTGCTAACCCCTGGAGGGGGATGAGCACAGATACGCAGTATTTT. Encoded protein: CSANPWRGMSTDTQYF.

This clonotype was seen a few times. The chain is built from TRBV6-1 and TRBJ1-2; TRBD1 matches 7 bases. The CDR3 totals 13 residues. After removal of 5 bases from V and 14 bases from J, the junction contained 14 bases not matched to a gene. Germline-derived CDR1 and CDR2 are MNHNS and SASEGT. The CDR3 spells CASSWAWEGAQTF. In DNA, the CDR3 is TGTGCCAGCAGTTGGGCATGGGAGGGGGCGCAAACCTTC.

This clonotype was observed many times. The rearrangement links TRBV28 to TRBJ1-2; D gene unclear. The V end lost 7 bases, the J end lost 2 bases, and 17 bases lay between the germline ends. This CDR3 has 15 residues. Germline CDR1 reads MDHEN; CDR2 reads SYDVKM. The CDR3 nucleotides read TGTGCCAGCACCCTCGCGTCGGACTCGAACTATGGCTACACCTTC. This translates into CASTLASDSNYGYTF.

This clonotype was picked up many times. The chain couples TRBV6-1 to TRBJ2-5; D possibly matches TRBD1 or TRBD2 (6 bases each). Between the trimmed V and J ends, which lost 5 bases and 5 bases, there was a span of 18 bases. Germline V gene data show CDR1 as MNHNS and CDR2 as SASEGT. This CDR3 is built from 15 residues. CDR3 DNA sequence: TGTGCCAGCAGTCCACTAGGGGGGCCCCGCGAGACCCAGTACTTC. Its protein is CASSPLGGPRETQYF.

This clonotype was observed many times. The chain joins TRBV28 to TRBJ1-1; D ambiguous. Trimming pared 6 bases from V and 11 bases from J, leaving 25 bases between. Germline V gene data show CDR1 as MDHEN and CDR2 as SYDVKM. The CDR3 length is 15 residues. CDR3 sequence reads: CASRTQPRASGRAFF. DNA of the CDR3: TGTGCCAGCAGAACTCAACCCCGGGCCTCCGGGAGGGCTTTCTTT.

This clonotype was recorded many times. The chain uses TRBV6-5 and TRBJ2-7; D tentatively fits TRBD1 or TRBD2 (5 bases each). Trimming removed 7 bases from V and 0 bases from J, with 10 bases in between. Germline V gene data show CDR1 as MNHEY and CDR2 as SVGAGI. The CDR3 spans 13 residues. CDR3 nucleotide sequence: TGTGCCAGCACCTGGGGGAGCTCCTACGAGCAGTACTTC. Its translation is CASTWGSSYEQYF.

The chain links TRBV7-9 to TRBJ1-1, with a weak D call TRBD1 (5 bases). The CDR3 consists of 13 residues. The ends were cut back, 0 bases at V and 8 bases at J, with 10 bases in the middle. Germline assignment: CDR1 SEHNR and CDR2 FQNEAQ (reference sequence). The CDR3 sequence: CASSLAGEREAFF. CDR3 nucleotides: TGTGCCAGCAGCTTAGCAGGGGAGCGAGAAGCTTTCTTT.

This clonotype was recorded at least ten times. This chain joins TRBV20-1 and TRBJ2-7; tentatively, D is TRBD2 (6 bases). The germline V gene encodes CDR1 DFQATT and CDR2 SNEGSKA (reference sequence). This CDR3 region has 12 residues. The V end lost 7 bases, the J end lost 3 bases, and 13 bases lay between the germline ends. This CDR3 is CSGRGRYYEQYF. The CDR3 bases are TGCAGTGGGAGGGGCCGGTACTACGAGCAGTACTTC.

V and J are TRBV30 and TRBJ2-3, with D perhaps matching TRBD1 or TRBD2 (5 bases each). V was clipped by 5 bases and J by 5 bases, with 20 bases between them. This CDR3 region has 15 residues. Germline assignment: CDR1 GTSNPN and CDR2 SVGIG (reference sequence). CDR3 DNA sequence: TGTGCCTGGCTGAGGGGAATGGGAGTAGTAGATACGCAGTATTTT. Protein product: CAWLRGMGVVDTQYF.

In this sample, this clonotype turned up a few times. J is TRBJ2-7 and V is TRBV11-2; 12 nucleotides agree with TRBD2. The CDR3 is 15 residues long. The germline CDR1 and CDR2 sequences are SGHAT and FQNNGV. The trim removed 5 bases at V and 3 bases at J, leaving 5 bases unmatched. The CDR3 bases are TGTGCCAGCAGCGCTCCGGGACTAGCGGGCTACGAGCAGTACTTC. Its translation is CASSAPGLAGYEQYF.

The V call is TRBV6-5, the J call TRBJ1-1; TRBD1 might be the D (5 bases). CDR3 length: 12 residues. The V end lost 2 bases, the J end lost 11 bases, and 12 bases lay between the germline ends. The germline CDR1 and CDR2 sequences are MNHEY and SVGAGI. The CDR3: CASSYGTAEAFF. The DNA for the CDR3 is TGTGCCAGCAGTTACGGGACCGCCGAGGCTTTCTTT.

Ten or more counts support this clonotype. The chain combines TRBV12-3 or TRBV12-4 with TRBJ1-3; 8 bases map to TRBD1. J lost 1 base, V lost 6 bases, and 8 bases had no gene match. The CDR3 totals 16 residues. The CDR3 protein is CASRPVGQGSGNTIYF. CDR3 bases: TGTGCCAGCAGACCCGTCGGACAGGGTTCTGGAAACACCATATATTTT.

V and J are TRBV5-4 and TRBJ1-1; D is possibly TRBD1 (6 bases). The CDR3 is 14 residues long. Germline lookup yields CDR1 SGHNT and CDR2 YYREEE (reference sequence). Deletions cut 5 bases from V and 1 base from J, with 12 bases between. CDR3 in DNA: TGTGCCAGCAGAGACGGGACAAAGAACACTGAAGCTTTCTTT. Translation gives CASRDGTKNTEAFF.

Comments on this clonotype: This could be a read error, since a much larger clone is one nucleotide away. The V call is TRBV4-3, the J call TRBJ2-1, with TRBD1 matching over 11 bases. The last part of the DNA fits TRBJ2-7 better; the J call may be wrong. This CDR3 spans 16 amino acids. The V gene's germline CDR1 is LGHNA and CDR2 YSLEER. CDR3 loop: CASSQDGQGAYNEQYF. CDR3 bases: TGCGCCAGCAGCCAAGATGGACAGGGGGCGTACAATGAGCAGTACTTC.

This clonotype was counted ten times or more. The chain joins TRBV30 to TRBJ1-3; D is ambiguous. CDR3 size: 10 residues. The V end was cut by 4 bases, the J end by 4 bases, with 2 bases between. Germline values: CDR1 GTSNPN, CDR2 SVGIG (reference sequence). CDR3 amino acids: CAWTGNTIYF. CDR3 coding DNA: TGTGCCTGGACCGGAAACACCATATATTTT.

Comments on this clonotype: One end of the junction is discordant with germline, which a read error may explain. V usage is TRBV3-1 and J usage is TRBJ2-5, with TRBD2 identical over 13 bases. The germline gives CDR1 LGHDT, CDR2 YNNKEL (reference sequence). This CDR3 comprises 13 residues. The CDR3 nucleotides read TGTGCCAGCAGCCCTGGGACTAGCGGGGTTGTGAACTTC. Its protein is CASSPGTSGVVNF.

CDR3 sequence (DNA): TGTGCCAGCAGTTATAGCGGGAGTCGCAATGAGCAGTTCTTC. Protein sequence: CASSYSGSRNEQFF. This sequence joins TRBV6-5 and TRBJ2-1; 9 bases fit TRBD2. The junction had 3 bases not matched to a gene; V was cut back by 3 bases and J by 6 bases. This CDR3 is 14 amino acids long. CDR1 MNHEY and CDR2 SVGAGI come from the germline V gene.

The rearrangement uses TRBV28 and TRBJ1-6; D unresolved. CDR1 and CDR2 from the germline V gene are MDHEN and SYDVKM. V was cut by 6 bases and J by 0 bases, with 15 bases left in between. This CDR3 is built from 17 residues. The CDR3: CASRLGGSSSYNSPLHF. The CDR3 DNA reads TGTGCCAGCAGGCTCGGAGGTTCCAGCTCCTATAATTCACCCCTCCACTTT.

This clonotype was seen a handful of times. The chain couples TRBV5-1 to TRBJ2-1; possible D gene TRBD1, 5 bases. Germline CDR1 and CDR2: SGHRS and YFSETQ. V was cut by 3 bases and J by 1 base, with 11 bases left in between. The CDR3 is 15 residues long. The CDR3 spells CASSSGSVSYNEQFF. CDR3 bases: TGCGCCAGCAGCTCAGGGTCCGTTTCCTACAATGAGCAGTTCTTC.

This clonotype was recorded at least ten times. This chain connects TRBV28 to TRBJ1-1; D not resolved. Per germline, CDR1 MDHEN and CDR2 SYDVKM. This CDR3 contains 15 residues. Deletions cut 4 bases from V and 4 bases from J, with 16 bases between. The CDR3, as DNA: TGTGCCAGCAGTTCATCTTTTCTAGGGATCACTGAAGCTTTCTTT. It encodes CASSSSFLGITEAFF.

This clonotype was found many times. The chain couples TRBV6-1 to TRBJ1-2; D unresolved. V was pared by 1 base and J by 8 bases, with 14 bases between. The CDR3 has 14 residues. From germline, CDR1 is MNHNS and CDR2 SASEGT. CDR3 in amino acids: CASSEGVGSRGYTF. The CDR3 nucleotides are TGTGCCAGCAGTGAAGGTGTAGGATCTAGGGGCTACACCTTC.